This TCR beta chain came from a study of CD8+ T cells in alopecia areata. Broader study findings: Scalp lesions, especially in alopecia totalis/universalis, had higher clonality than normal scalp.

V dropped 4 bases and J dropped 0 bases, with 16 bases sitting between them. This CDR3 is built from 16 residues. CDR1 and CDR2 from the germline V gene are SGHNT and YYREEE (reference sequence). Once RNA had been extracted, it was reverse transcribed into cDNA to act as the sequencing template. The table came from immunoSEQ multiplex PCR; TCRdb's copy has only in-frame clones and leaves some out. The sample contains under 30,000 clones, under 60% of which appear only once. On this clone itself: As yet, its antigen is unknown.

What was sequenced was NKG2D-high CD8+ T cells sorted from blood. The sequence came from a human donor with alopecia areata. The chain carries TRBV5-4 and TRBJ1-1; D is unclear. CDR3 region: CASSRGLLSLNTEAFF. The CDR3 bases are TGTGCCAGCAGCCGTGGCTTGTTGAGCTTGAACACTGAAGCTTTCTTT.